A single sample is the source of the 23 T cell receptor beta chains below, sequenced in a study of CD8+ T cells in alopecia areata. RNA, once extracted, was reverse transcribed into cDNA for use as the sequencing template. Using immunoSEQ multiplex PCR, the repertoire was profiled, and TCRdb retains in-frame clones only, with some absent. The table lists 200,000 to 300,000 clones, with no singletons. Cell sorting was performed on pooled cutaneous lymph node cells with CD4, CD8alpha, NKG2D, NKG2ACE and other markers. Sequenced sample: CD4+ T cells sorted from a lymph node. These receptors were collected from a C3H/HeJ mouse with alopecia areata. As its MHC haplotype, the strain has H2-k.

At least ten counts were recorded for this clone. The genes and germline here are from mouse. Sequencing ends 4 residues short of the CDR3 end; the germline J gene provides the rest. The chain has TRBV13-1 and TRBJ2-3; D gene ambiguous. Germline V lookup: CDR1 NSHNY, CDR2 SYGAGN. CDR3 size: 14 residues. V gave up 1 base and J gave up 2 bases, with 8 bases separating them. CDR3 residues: CASSDISVAETLYF. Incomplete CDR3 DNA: TGTGCCAGCAGTGATATTTCTGTTGCAGAA.

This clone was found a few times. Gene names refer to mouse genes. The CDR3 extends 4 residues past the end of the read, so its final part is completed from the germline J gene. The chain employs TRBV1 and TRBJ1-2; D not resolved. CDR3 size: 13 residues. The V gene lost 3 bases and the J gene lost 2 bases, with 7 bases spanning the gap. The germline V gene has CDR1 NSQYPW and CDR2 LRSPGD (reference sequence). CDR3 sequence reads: CTCSASQNSDYTF. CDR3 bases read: TGCACCTGCAGTGCGTCGCAGAACTCC.

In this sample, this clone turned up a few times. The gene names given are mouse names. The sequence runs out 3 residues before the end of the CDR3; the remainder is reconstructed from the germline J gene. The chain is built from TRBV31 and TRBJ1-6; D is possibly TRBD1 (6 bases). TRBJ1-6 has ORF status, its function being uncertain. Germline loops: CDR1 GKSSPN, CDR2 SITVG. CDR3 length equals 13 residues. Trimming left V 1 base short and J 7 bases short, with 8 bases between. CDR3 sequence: CAWSQGGNSPLYF. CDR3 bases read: TGTGCCTGGAGTCAGGGGGGAAATTCGCCC.

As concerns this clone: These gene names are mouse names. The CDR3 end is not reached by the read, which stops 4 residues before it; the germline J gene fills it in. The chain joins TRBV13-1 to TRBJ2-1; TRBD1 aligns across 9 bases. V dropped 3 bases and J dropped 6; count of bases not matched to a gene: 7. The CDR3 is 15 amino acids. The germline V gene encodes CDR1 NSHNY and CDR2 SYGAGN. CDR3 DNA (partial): TGTGCCAGCAGTGCCTCCGGGACAGGGATTGCT. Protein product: CASSASGTGIA. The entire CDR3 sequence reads CASSASGTGIAEQFF.

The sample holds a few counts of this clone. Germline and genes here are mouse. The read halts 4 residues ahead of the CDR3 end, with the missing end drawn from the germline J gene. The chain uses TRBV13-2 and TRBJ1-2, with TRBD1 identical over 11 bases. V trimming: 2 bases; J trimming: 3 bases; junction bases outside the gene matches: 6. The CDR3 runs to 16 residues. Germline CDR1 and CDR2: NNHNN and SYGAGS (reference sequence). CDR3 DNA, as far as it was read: TGTGCCAGCGGTGAGGACAGGGGGCAGGGTCACTCC. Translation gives CASGEDRGQGHS. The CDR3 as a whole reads CASGEDRGQGHSDYTF.

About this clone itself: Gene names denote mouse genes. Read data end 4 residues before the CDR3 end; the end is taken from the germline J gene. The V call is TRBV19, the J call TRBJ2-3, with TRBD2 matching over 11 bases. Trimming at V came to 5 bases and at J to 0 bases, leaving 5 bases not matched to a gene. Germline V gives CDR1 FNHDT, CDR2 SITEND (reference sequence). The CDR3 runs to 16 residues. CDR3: CASRTGTGGSAETLYF. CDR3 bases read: TGTGCCAGCAGAACCGGGACTGGGGGTAGTGCAGAA.

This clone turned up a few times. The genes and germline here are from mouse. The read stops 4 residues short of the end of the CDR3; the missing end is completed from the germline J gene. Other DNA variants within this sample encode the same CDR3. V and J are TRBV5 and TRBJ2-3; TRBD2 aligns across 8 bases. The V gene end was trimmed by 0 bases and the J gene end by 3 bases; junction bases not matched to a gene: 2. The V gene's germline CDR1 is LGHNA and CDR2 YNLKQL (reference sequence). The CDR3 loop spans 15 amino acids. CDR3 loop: CASSQEWGGAETLYF. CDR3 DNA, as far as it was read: TGTGCCAGCAGCCAAGAATGGGGGGGAGCAGAA.

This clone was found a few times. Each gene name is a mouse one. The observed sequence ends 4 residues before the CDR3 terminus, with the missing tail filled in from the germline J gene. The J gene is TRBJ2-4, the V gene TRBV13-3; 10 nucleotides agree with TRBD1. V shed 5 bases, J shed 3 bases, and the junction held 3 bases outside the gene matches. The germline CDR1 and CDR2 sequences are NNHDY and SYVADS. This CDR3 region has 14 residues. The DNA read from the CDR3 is TGTGCCAGCAGCGACAGGGGGCGGCAAAAC. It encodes CASSDRGRQN. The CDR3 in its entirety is CASSDRGRQNTLYF.

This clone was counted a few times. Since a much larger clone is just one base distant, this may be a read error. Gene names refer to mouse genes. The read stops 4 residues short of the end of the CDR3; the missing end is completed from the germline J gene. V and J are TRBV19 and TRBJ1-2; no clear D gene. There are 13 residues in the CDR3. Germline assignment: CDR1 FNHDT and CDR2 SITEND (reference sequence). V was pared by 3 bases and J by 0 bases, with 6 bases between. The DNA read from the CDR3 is TGTGCCAGCAGTAAGAGGGCAAACTCC. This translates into CASSKRANS. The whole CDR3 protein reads CASSKRANSDYTF. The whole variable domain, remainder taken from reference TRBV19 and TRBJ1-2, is GGIITQTPKFLIGQEGQKLTLKCQQNFNHDTMYWYRQDSGKGLRLIYYSITENDLQKGDLSEGYDASREKKSSFSLTVTSAQKNEMAVFLCASSKRANSDYTFGSGTRLLVI.

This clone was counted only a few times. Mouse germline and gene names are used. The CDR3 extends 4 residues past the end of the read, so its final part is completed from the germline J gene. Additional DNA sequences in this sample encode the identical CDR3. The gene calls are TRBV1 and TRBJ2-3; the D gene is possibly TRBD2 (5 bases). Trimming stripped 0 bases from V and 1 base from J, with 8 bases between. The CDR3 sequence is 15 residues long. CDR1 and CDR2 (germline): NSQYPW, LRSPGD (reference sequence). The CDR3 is CTCSADRGGAETLYF. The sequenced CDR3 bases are TGCACCTGCAGTGCAGATCGTGGGGGTGCAGAA.

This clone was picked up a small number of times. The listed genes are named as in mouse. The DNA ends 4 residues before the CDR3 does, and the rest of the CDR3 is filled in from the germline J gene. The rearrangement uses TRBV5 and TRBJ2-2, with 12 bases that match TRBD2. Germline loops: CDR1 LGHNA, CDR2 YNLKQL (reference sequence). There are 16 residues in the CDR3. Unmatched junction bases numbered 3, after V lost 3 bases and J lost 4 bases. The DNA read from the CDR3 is TGTGCCAGCAGCCAGACTGGGGGGGCGACCACCGGG. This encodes CASSQTGGATTG. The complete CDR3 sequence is CASSQTGGATTGQLYF.

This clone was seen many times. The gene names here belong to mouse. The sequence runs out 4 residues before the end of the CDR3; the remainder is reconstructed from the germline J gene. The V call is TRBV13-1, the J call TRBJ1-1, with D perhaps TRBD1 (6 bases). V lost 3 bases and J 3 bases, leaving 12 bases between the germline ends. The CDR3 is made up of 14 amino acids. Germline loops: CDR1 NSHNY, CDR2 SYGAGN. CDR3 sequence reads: CASSGGARDTEVFF. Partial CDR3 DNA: TGTGCCAGCAGTGGGGGGGCTCGGGACACA.

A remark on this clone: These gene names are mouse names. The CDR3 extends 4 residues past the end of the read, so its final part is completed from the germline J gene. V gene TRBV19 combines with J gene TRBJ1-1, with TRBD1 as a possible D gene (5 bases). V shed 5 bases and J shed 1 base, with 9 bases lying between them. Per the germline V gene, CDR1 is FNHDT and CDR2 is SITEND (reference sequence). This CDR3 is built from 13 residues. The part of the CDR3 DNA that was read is TGTGCCAGCAGAACACAGGTAAACACA. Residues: CASRTQVNT. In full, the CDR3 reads CASRTQVNTEVFF.

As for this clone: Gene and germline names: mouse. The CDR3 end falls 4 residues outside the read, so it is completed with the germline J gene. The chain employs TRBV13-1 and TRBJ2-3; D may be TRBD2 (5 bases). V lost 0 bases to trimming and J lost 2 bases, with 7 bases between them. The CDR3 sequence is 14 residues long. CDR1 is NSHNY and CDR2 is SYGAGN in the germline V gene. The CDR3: CASSDALDAETLYF. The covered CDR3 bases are TGTGCCAGCAGTGATGCACTGGATGCAGAA.

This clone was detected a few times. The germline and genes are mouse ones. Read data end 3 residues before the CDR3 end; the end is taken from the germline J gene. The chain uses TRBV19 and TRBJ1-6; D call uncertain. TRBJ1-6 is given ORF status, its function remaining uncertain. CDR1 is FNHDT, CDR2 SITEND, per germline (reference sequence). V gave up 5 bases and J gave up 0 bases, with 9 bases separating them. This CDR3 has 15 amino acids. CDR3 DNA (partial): TGTGCCAGCAGACACCAAAATTCCTATAATTCGCCC. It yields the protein CASRHQNSYNSP. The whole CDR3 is CASRHQNSYNSPLYF.

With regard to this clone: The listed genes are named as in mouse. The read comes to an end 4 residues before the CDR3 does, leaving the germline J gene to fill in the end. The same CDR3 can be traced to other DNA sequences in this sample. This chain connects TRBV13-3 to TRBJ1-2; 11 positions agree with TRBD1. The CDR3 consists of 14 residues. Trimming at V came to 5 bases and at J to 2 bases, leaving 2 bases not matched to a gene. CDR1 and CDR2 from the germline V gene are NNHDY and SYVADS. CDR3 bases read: TGTGCCAGCAGGAGGGACAGGGGGAACTCC. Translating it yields CASRRDRGNS. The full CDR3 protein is CASRRDRGNSDYTF.

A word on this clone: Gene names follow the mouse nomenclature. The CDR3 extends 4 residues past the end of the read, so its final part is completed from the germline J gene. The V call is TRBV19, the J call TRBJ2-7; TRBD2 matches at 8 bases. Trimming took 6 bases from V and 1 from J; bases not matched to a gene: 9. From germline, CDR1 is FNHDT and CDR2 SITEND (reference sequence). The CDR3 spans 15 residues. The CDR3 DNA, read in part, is TGTGCCAGCACTCCATCGACTGGGGTTTCCTAT. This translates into CASTPSTGVSY. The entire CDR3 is CASTPSTGVSYEQYF.

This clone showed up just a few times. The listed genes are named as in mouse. The part of the CDR3 DNA that was read is TGTGCCAGCAGTGAGCTCGGGACTGGGGGAGAC. Protein product: CASSELGTGGD. The whole CDR3 reads CASSELGTGGDTQYF. This sequence joins TRBV13-1 and TRBJ2-5; 11 bases line up with TRBD2. The read ends 4 residues shy of where the CDR3 ends; the end is completed using the germline J gene. CDR1 NSHNY and CDR2 SYGAGN come from the germline V gene. The CDR3 spans 15 residues.

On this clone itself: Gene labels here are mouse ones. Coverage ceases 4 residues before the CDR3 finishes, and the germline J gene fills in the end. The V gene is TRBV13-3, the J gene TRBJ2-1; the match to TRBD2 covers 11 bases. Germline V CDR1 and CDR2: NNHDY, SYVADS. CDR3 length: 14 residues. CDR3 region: CASRLLGGRAEQFF. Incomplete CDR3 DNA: TGTGCCAGCAGGCTACTGGGGGGGCGGGCT.

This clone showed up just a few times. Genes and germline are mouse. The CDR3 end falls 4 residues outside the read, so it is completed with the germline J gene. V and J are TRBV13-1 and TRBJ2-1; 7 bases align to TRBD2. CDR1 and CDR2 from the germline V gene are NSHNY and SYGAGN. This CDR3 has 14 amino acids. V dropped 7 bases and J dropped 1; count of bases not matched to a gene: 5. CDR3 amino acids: CASRGGRNYAEQFF. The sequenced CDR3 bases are TGTGCCAGCCGGGGGGGTCGAAACTATGCT.

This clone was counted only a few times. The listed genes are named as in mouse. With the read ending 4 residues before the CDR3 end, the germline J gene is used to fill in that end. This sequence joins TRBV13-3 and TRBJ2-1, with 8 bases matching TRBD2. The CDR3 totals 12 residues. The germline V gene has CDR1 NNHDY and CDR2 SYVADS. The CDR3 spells CASGRLGAEQFF. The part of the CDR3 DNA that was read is TGTGCCAGCGGGAGACTGGGGGCT.

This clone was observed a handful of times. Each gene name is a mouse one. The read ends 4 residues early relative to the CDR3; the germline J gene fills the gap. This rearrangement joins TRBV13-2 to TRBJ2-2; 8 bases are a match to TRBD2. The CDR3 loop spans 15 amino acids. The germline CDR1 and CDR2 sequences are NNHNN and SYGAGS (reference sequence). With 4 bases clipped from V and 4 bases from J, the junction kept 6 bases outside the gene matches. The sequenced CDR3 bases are TGTGCCAGCGGTCCTGGGGGGACCCCCACCGGG. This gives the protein CASGPGGTPTG. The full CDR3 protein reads CASGPGGTPTGQLYF.

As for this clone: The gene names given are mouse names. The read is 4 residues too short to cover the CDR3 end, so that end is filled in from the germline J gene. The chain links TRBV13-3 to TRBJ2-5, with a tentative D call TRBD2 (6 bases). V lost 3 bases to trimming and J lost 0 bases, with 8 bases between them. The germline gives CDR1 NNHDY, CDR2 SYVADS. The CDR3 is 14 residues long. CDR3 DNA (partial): TGTGCCAGCAGTGCCGGGACTAACCAAGAC. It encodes CASSAGTNQD. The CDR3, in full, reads CASSAGTNQDTQYF.